The clone carrying this TCR beta chain appeared a few times. Its antigen is not known. Trimming shortened V by 7 bases and J by 0 bases, and 12 bases separated the two germline ends. From germline, CDR1 is LNHDA and CDR2 SQIVND (reference sequence). CDR3 length equals 14 residues. Sample barcodes and UMIs were carried by the TCR alpha and TCR beta cDNA libraries that 5'RACE generated with constant-segment primers. TCRdb re-derived calls from the 5' RACE reads in MiXCR, one entry per CDR3 protein. This sample carries around 340,000 distinct CDR3 sequences, about 16% of them seen once, and the ten largest clones take about 22%. This sample stems from a study of T-cell memory formation after mild COVID-19. Findings and limits, study-wide: Clones which contracted sat mainly in CM and EM if CD4+, and in EMRA if CD8+. Within pre-infection memory, some responding clones were found, suggesting cross-reactive memory joined. There was a balanced CD4/CD8 profile in clones contracting day 15 to 85, and later expanders leaned CD4+.

The sample was PBMCs or a T cell subset sorted from them (not recorded which). The chain carries TRBV19 and TRBJ1-2; no reliable D call. This TCR was sampled from a young man who had mild COVID-19 (a few samples of this study predate the infection). Cell type and time point are not known. The CDR3 DNA follows: TGTGCCAGTACCCGGCCTGGAACTAACTATGGCTACACCTTC. This encodes CASTRPGTNYGYTF.